The rows below give T cell receptor beta chains drawn from one sample of a study of post-analysis software for immune sequencing data. TCRdb reprocessed the PCR reads with MiXCR, giving one entry per CDR3 protein. The data hold 750,000 to 900,000 distinct CDR3 sequences, with under 60% observed a single time. The sequenced sample was blood. Source of these receptors: a girl aged 5 to 17 with multiple sclerosis. Each CDR3 is given with its conserved first and last residue. The D gene is left open where the match is weak. Part of the rows lack a size; the others show once, few, many or a class for expanded clones.

clone size: few; V gene: TRBV29-1; J gene: TRBJ1-2; D gene: TRBD1; CDR3 protein: CSAGGGQKWDGYTF; CDR3 DNA: TGCAGCGCCGGGGGGGGACAGAAGTGGGATGGCTACACCTTC
clone size: few; V gene: TRBV7-3; J gene: TRBJ1-1; D gene: -; CDR3 protein: CASSTQGGDTEAFF; CDR3 DNA: TGTGCCAGCAGCACTCAGGGAGGGGACACTGAAGCTTTCTTT
clone size: -; V gene: TRBV4-3; J gene: TRBJ2-1; D gene: -; CDR3 protein: CASSPDLSYNEQFF; CDR3 DNA: TGCGCCAGCAGCCCCGACCTCTCCTACAATGAGCAGTTCTTC
clone size: -; V gene: TRBV20-1; J gene: TRBJ2-1; D gene: -; CDR3 protein: CSAYGGEQFF; CDR3 DNA: TGCAGTGCTTATGGGGGTGAGCAGTTCTTC
clone size: -; V gene: TRBV3-1; J gene: TRBJ2-6; D gene: -; CDR3 protein: CASTRQEPSGANVLTF; CDR3 DNA: TGTGCCAGCACCCGGCAGGAGCCCTCTGGGGCCAACGTCCTGACTTTC
clone size: -; V gene: TRBV28; J gene: TRBJ2-7; D gene: TRBD2; CDR3 protein: CACSLQREYGYEQYF; CDR3 DNA: TGTGCCTGCAGTTTACAGCGGGAATACGGCTACGAGCAGTACTTC
clone size: few; V gene: TRBV5-1; J gene: TRBJ1-1; D gene: TRBD1; CDR3 protein: CASSGGDRNTEAFF; CDR3 DNA: TGCGCCAGCAGCGGGGGGGACAGAAACACTGAAGCTTTCTTT
clone size: -; V gene: TRBV3-1; J gene: TRBJ1-2; D gene: -; CDR3 protein: CAGSQGGKRMDGYTF; CDR3 DNA: TGTGCCGGCAGCCAAGGGGGAAAGAGGATGGATGGCTACACCTTC
clone size: -; V gene: TRBV11-1; J gene: TRBJ1-2; D gene: -; CDR3 protein: CASSKGLNEAGYTF; CDR3 DNA: TGTGCCAGCAGCAAGGGTCTCAACGAGGCTGGCTACACCTTC
clone size: -; V gene: TRBV15; J gene: TRBJ1-2; D gene: TRBD1; CDR3 protein: CATSRDYGRGQIEGNYGYTF; CDR3 DNA: TGTGCCACCAGCAGAGATTACGGCAGGGGGCAGATAGAGGGCAACTATGGCTACACCTTC
clone size: once; V gene: TRBV6-5; J gene: TRBJ2-1; D gene: -; CDR3 protein: CASSPLRESGYNEQFF; CDR3 DNA: TGTGCCAGCAGCCCCCTTCGGGAGTCGGGCTACAATGAGCAGTTCTTC
clone size: -; V gene: TRBV10-3; J gene: TRBJ2-1; D gene: -; CDR3 protein: CAISVDNEQFF; CDR3 DNA: TGTGCCATCAGTGTGGACAATGAGCAGTTCTTC
clone size: -; V gene: TRBV6-5; J gene: TRBJ2-1; D gene: TRBD2; CDR3 protein: CASSYSTSGASPFF; CDR3 DNA: TGTGCCAGCAGTTACTCTACTAGCGGGGCCTCGCCGTTCTTC
clone size: few; V gene: TRBV11-2; J gene: TRBJ2-3; D gene: -; CDR3 protein: CASSLEWGNLGDTQYF; CDR3 DNA: TGTGCCAGCAGCTTAGAGTGGGGGAACTTGGGAGATACGCAGTATTTT
clone size: -; V gene: TRBV6-5; J gene: TRBJ2-5; D gene: TRBD2; CDR3 protein: CASSYLSGRQETQYF; CDR3 DNA: TGTGCCAGCAGTTACCTTAGCGGGAGGCAAGAGACCCAGTACTTC
clone size: -; V gene: TRBV28; J gene: TRBJ2-5; D gene: -; CDR3 protein: CASRALLGRTQETQYF; CDR3 DNA: TGTGCCAGCAGAGCGCTTTTGGGTCGGACACAAGAGACCCAGTACTTC
clone size: -; V gene: TRBV7-2; J gene: TRBJ2-3; D gene: -; CDR3 protein: CASSLGPGHTDTQYF; CDR3 DNA: TGTGCCAGCAGCTTAGGTCCGGGACACACAGATACGCAGTATTTT
clone size: -; V gene: TRBV20-1; J gene: TRBJ1-5; D gene: -; CDR3 protein: CSASTKTTGQPQHF; CDR3 DNA: TGCAGTGCTAGCACAAAGACGACGGGTCAGCCCCAGCATTTT
clone size: -; V gene: TRBV25-1; J gene: TRBJ1-5; D gene: -; CDR3 protein: CASSGPPGQPQHF; CDR3 DNA: TGTGCCAGCAGTGGACCCCCTGGACAGCCCCAGCATTTT
clone size: -; V gene: TRBV20-1; J gene: TRBJ2-5; D gene: -; CDR3 protein: CSAPRRQAVETQYF; CDR3 DNA: TGCAGTGCTCCCCGGCGACAGGCTGTCGAGACCCAGTACTTC
clone size: few; V gene: TRBV25-1; J gene: TRBJ2-5; D gene: -; CDR3 protein: CASMGRYRETQYF; CDR3 DNA: TGTGCCAGCATGGGACGCTATCGGGAGACCCAGTACTTC
clone size: -; V gene: TRBV27; J gene: TRBJ2-7; D gene: -; CDR3 protein: CASSWRVGEQYF; CDR3 DNA: TGTGCCAGCAGCTGGCGGGTCGGCGAGCAGTACTTC
clone size: -; V gene: TRBV11-1; J gene: TRBJ1-1; D gene: -; CDR3 protein: CASSLAGTAQETQYFGPGTEAFF; CDR3 DNA: -
clone size: -; V gene: TRBV20-1; J gene: TRBJ2-2; D gene: TRBD2; CDR3 protein: CSVPSPSGRNTGELFF; CDR3 DNA: TGCAGTGTCCCAAGCCCCAGCGGGAGGAACACCGGGGAGCTGTTTTTT
clone size: -; V gene: TRBV7-8; J gene: TRBJ1-1; D gene: -; CDR3 protein: CASSFAAGEAFF; CDR3 DNA: TGTGCCAGCAGCTTTGCGGCGGGAGAAGCTTTCTTT
clone size: few; V gene: TRBV29-1; J gene: TRBJ2-7; D gene: TRBD1; CDR3 protein: CSVGRQGAVGTGEQYF; CDR3 DNA: TGCAGCGTTGGGAGACAGGGGGCTGTCGGTACGGGCGAGCAGTACTTC
clone size: -; V gene: TRBV13; J gene: TRBJ1-2; D gene: TRBD1; CDR3 protein: CASSLVGTGGYGYTF; CDR3 DNA: TGTGCCAGCAGCTTAGTAGGGACAGGGGGTTATGGCTACACCTTC
clone size: few; V gene: TRBV25-1; J gene: TRBJ2-1; D gene: TRBD1; CDR3 protein: CASSGDREPRFNEQFF; CDR3 DNA: TGTGCCAGCAGTGGAGACAGGGAGCCCCGCTTCAATGAGCAGTTCTTC
clone size: -; V gene: TRBV5-1; J gene: TRBJ2-5; D gene: -; CDR3 protein: CASSLEIVAETQYF; CDR3 DNA: TGCGCCAGCAGCTTGGAGATAGTGGCAGAGACCCAGTACTTC
clone size: few; V gene: TRBV12-3/TRBV12-4; J gene: TRBJ1-4; D gene: -; CDR3 protein: CASSLRGINEKLFF; CDR3 DNA: TGTGCCAGCAGTTTACGGGGCATTAATGAAAAACTGTTTTTT
clone size: many; V gene: TRBV6-2/TRBV6-3; J gene: TRBJ2-7; D gene: -; CDR3 protein: CASRLDREASYEQYF; CDR3 DNA: TGTGCCAGCAGGCTTGACAGGGAGGCTTCCTACGAGCAGTACTTC
clone size: -; V gene: TRBV7-9; J gene: TRBJ2-7; D gene: -; CDR3 protein: CASSFGAPGEQYF; CDR3 DNA: TGTGCCAGCAGCTTCGGAGCCCCGGGCGAGCAGTACTTC
clone size: -; V gene: TRBV11-2; J gene: TRBJ1-2; D gene: TRBD1; CDR3 protein: CASSKTDRAYGYTF; CDR3 DNA: TGTGCCAGCAGCAAAACCGACAGGGCCTATGGCTACACCTTC
clone size: -; V gene: TRBV6-9; J gene: TRBJ2-7; D gene: -; CDR3 protein: CASSCWVAVSYEQYF; CDR3 DNA: TGTGCCAGCAGTTGCTGGGTAGCGGTCTCCTACGAGCAGTACTTC
clone size: -; V gene: TRBV5-1; J gene: TRBJ1-4; D gene: -; CDR3 protein: CASSGPGRNNEKLFF; CDR3 DNA: TGCGCCAGCAGCGGACCGGGACGCAATAATGAAAAACTGTTTTTT
clone size: -; V gene: TRBV6-2/TRBV6-3; J gene: TRBJ2-7; D gene: -; CDR3 protein: CASSSPVLAISYEQYF; CDR3 DNA: TGTGCCAGCAGTTCGCCGGTGCTGGCAATCTCCTACGAGCAGTACTTC
clone size: few; V gene: TRBV3-1; J gene: TRBJ1-1; D gene: -; CDR3 protein: CASSQGWGTEAFF; CDR3 DNA: TGTGCCAGCAGCCAAGGATGGGGAACTGAAGCTTTCTTT
clone size: few; V gene: TRBV11-2; J gene: TRBJ2-7; D gene: TRBD2; CDR3 protein: CASSLGLAEHGEQYF; CDR3 DNA: TGTGCCAGCAGCTTAGGACTAGCGGAGCACGGCGAGCAGTACTTC
clone size: many; V gene: TRBV10-2; J gene: TRBJ2-6; D gene: -; CDR3 protein: CASRDLSGANVLTF; CDR3 DNA: TGCGCCAGCAGGGACCTCTCTGGGGCCAACGTCCTGACTTTC
clone size: once; V gene: TRBV4-2; J gene: TRBJ1-2; D gene: TRBD1; CDR3 protein: CASSHEGGLQVNGYTF; CDR3 DNA: TGTGCCAGCAGTCACGAAGGGGGCCTTCAAGTGAATGGCTACACCTTC
clone size: -; V gene: TRBV7-9; J gene: TRBJ2-5; D gene: -; CDR3 protein: CASSLYTVGEQYF; CDR3 DNA: TGTGCCAGCAGCTTATACACCGTGGGGGAGCAGTACTTC
clone size: few; V gene: TRBV7-2; J gene: TRBJ2-1; D gene: TRBD1; CDR3 protein: CASSRTGTYNEQFF; CDR3 DNA: TGTGCCAGCTCGCGGACAGGTACCTACAATGAGCAGTTCTTC
clone size: -; V gene: TRBV24-1; J gene: TRBJ2-3; D gene: TRBD1; CDR3 protein: CATSDPRQGASAMTDTQYF; CDR3 DNA: TGTGCCACCAGTGATCCCCGTCAGGGGGCCTCAGCTATGACAGATACGCAGTATTTT
clone size: few; V gene: TRBV7-2; J gene: TRBJ2-5; D gene: -; CDR3 protein: CASSLPGYQETQYF; CDR3 DNA: TGTGCCAGCAGTTTACCGGGGTACCAAGAGACCCAGTACTTC